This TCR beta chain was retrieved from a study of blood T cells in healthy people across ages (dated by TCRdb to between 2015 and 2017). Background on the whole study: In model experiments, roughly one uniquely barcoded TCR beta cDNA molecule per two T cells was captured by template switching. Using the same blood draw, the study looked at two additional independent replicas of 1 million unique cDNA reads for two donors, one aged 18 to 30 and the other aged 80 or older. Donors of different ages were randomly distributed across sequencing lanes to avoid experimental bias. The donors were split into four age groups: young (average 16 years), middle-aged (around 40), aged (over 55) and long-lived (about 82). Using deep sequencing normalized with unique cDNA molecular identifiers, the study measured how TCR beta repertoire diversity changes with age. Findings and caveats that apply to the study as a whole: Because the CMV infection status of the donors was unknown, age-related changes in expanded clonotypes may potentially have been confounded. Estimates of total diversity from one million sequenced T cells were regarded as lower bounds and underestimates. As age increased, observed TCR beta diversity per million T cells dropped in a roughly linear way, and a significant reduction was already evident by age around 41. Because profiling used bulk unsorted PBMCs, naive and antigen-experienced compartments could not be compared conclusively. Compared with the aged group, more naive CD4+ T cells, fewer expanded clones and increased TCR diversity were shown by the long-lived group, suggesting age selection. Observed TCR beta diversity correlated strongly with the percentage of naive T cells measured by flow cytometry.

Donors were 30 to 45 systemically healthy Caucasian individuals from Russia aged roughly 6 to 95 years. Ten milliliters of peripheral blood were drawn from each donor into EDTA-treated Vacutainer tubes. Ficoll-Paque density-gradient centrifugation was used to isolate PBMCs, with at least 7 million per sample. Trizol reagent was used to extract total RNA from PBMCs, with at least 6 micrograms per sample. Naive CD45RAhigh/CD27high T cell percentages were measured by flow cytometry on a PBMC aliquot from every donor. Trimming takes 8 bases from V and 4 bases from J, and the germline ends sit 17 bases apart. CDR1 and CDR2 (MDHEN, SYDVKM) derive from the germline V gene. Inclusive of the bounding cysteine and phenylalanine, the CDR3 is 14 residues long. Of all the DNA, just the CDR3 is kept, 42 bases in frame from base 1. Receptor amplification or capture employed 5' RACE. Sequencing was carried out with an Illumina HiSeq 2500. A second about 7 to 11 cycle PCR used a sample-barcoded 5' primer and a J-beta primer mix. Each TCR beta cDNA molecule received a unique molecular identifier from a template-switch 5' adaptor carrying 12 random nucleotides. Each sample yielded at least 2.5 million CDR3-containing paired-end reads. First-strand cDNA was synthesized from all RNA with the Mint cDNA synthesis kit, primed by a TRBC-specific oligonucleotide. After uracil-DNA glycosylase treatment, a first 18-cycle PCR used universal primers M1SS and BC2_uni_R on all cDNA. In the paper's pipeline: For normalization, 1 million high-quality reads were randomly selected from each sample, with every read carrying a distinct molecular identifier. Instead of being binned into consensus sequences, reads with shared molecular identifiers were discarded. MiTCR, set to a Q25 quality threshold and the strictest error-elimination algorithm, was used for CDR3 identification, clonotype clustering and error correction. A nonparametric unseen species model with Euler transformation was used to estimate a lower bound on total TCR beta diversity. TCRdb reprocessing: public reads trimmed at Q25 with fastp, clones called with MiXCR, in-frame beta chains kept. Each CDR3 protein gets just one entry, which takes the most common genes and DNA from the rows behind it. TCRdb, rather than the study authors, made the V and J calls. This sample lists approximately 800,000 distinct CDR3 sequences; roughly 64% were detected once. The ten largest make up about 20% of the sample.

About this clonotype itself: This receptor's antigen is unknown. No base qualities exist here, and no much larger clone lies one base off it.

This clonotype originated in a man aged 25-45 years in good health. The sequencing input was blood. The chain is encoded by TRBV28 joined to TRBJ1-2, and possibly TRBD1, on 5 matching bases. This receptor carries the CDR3 CASLGGGVTYGYTF. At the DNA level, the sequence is TGTGCCAGCCTTGGAGGAGGGGTCACCTATGGCTACACCTTC.